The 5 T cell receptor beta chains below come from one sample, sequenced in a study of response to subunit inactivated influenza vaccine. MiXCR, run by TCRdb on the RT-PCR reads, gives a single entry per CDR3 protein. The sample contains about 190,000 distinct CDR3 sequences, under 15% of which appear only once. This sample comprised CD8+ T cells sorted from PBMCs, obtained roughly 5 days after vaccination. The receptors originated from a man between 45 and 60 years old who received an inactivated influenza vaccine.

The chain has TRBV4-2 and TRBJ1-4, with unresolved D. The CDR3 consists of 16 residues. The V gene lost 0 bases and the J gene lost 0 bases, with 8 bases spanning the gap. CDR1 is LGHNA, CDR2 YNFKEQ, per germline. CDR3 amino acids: CASSQESTATNEKLFF. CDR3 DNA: TGTGCCAGCAGCCAAGAAAGCACAGCAACTAATGAAAAACTGTTTTTT.

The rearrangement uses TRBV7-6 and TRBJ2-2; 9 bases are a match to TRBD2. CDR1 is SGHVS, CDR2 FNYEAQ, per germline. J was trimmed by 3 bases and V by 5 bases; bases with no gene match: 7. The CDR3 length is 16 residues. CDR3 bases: TGTGCCAGCAGCCCTTGGACTAGCGAGGACACCGGGGAGCTGTTTTTT. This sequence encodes CASSPWTSEDTGELFF. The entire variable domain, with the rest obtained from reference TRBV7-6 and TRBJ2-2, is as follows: GAGVSQSPRYKVTKRGQDVALRCDPISGHVSLYWYRQALGQGPEFLTYFNYEAQQDKSGLPNDRFSAERPEGSISTLTIQRTEQRDSAMYRCASSPWTSEDTGELFFGEGSRLTVL.

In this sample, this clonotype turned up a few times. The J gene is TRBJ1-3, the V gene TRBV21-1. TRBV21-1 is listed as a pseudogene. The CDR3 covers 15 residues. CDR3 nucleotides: TGTGCCAGCAGCAATTTCTTAACCTCTGGAAACACCATATATTTT. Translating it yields CASSNFLTSGNTIYF.

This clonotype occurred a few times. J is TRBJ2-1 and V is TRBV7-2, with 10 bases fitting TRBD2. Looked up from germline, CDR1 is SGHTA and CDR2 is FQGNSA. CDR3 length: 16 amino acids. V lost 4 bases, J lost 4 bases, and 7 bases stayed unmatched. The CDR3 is CASSSPWTSGYNEQFF. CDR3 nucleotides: TGTGCCAGCAGCTCTCCCTGGACTAGCGGTTACAATGAGCAGTTCTTC.

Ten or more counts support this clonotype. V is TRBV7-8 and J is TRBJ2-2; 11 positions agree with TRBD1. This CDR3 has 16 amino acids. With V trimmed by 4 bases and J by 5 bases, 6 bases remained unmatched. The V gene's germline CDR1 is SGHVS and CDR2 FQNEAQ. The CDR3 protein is CASSSSDRGPTGELFF. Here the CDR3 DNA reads TGTGCCAGCAGCTCCTCGGACAGGGGGCCGACCGGGGAGCTGTTTTTT.